This TCR beta chain stems from a study of brain metastases from non-small cell lung cancer. Findings and limits, study-wide: Fewer infiltrating T cells were found in brain metastases than primaries.

There are 17 residues in the CDR3. Germline trimming cut 2 bases from V and 6 bases from J; bases unmatched to any gene: 13. Germline lookup yields CDR1 MNHEY and CDR2 SVGEGT. This clone was detected only once. Antigen: not known. Within the sample, other DNA sequences also encode this same CDR3. Method: immunoSEQ multiplex PCR; TCRdb's copy keeps in-frame clones and lacks some. The sample records about 2,500 clones, around 83% being singletons. This TCR was recovered from a donor aged 40 or older with non-small cell lung cancer. The chain combines TRBV6-2 or TRBV6-3 with TRBJ1-5, with TRBD1 identical over 7 bases. The sample taken for sequencing was primary lung tumor tissue. CDR3 loop: CASSYGFKGHRGQPQHF. CDR3 nucleotide sequence: TGTGCCAGCAGTTACGGTTTTAAGGGGCACAGGGGTCAGCCCCAGCATTTT.